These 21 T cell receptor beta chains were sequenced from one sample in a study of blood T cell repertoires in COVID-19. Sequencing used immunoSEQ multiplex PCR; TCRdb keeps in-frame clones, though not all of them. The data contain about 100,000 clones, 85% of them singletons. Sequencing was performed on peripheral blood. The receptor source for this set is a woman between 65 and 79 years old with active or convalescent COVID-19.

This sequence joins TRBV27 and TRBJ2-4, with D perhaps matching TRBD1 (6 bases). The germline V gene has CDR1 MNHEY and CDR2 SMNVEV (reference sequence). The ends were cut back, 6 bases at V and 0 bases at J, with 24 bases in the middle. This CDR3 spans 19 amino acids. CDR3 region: CASRPKNRDMSGAKNIQYF. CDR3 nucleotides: TGTGCCAGCAGACCCAAAAACAGGGATATGAGTGGAGCCAAAAACATTCAGTACTTC.

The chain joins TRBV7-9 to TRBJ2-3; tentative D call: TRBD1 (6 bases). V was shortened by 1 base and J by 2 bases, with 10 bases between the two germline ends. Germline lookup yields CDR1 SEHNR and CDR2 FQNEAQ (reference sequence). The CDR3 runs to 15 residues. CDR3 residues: CASSLVAGATDTQYF. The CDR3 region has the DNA TGTGCCAGCAGCTTAGTCGCAGGGGCCACAGATACGCAGTATTTT.

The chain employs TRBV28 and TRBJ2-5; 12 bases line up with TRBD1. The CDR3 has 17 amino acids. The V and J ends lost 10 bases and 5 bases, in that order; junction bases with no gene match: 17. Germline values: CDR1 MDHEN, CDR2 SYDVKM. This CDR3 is CATKALPGQGAFETQYF. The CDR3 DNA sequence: TGTGCCACCAAGGCTTTACCGGGACAGGGGGCGTTCGAGACCCAGTACTTC.

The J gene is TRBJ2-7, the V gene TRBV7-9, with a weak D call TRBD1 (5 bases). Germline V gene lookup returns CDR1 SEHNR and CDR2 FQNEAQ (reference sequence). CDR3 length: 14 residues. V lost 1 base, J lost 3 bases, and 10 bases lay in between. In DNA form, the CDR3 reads TGTGCCAGCAGCTTAGTCAGGGATAACTACGAGCAGTACTTC. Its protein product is CASSLVRDNYEQYF.

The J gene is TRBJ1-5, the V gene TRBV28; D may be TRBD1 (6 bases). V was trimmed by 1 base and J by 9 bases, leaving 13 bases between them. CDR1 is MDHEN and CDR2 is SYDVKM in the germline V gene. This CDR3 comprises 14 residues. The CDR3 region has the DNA TGTGCCAGCAGTTTATTTGGGGGCCGAGGGCCCCAGCATTTT. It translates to CASSLFGGRGPQHF.

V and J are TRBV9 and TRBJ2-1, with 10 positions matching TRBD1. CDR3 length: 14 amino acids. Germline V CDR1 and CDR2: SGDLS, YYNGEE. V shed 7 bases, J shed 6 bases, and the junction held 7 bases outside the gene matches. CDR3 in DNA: TGTGCCAGCGGAGGACAGGGGGTGGGCAATGAGCAGTTCTTC. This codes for CASGGQGVGNEQFF.

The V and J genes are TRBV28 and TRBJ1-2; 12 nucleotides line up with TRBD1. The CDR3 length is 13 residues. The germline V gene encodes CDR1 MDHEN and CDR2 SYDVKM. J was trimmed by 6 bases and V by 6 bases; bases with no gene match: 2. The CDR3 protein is CASRGQGANGYTF. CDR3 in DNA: TGTGCCAGCAGGGGACAGGGGGCGAATGGCTACACCTTC.

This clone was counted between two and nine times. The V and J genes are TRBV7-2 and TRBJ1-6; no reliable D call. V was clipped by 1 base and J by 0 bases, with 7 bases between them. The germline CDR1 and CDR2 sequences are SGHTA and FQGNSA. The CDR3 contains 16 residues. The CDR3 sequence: CASSLVGGSYNSPLHF. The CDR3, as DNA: TGTGCCAGCAGCTTAGTCGGCGGCTCCTATAATTCACCCCTCCACTTT.

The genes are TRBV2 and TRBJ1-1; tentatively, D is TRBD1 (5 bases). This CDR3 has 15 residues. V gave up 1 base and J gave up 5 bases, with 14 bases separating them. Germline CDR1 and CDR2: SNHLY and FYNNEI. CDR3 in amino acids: CASSEEGGARTEAFF. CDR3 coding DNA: TGTGCCAGCAGTGAAGAGGGAGGGGCGAGGACTGAAGCTTTCTTT.

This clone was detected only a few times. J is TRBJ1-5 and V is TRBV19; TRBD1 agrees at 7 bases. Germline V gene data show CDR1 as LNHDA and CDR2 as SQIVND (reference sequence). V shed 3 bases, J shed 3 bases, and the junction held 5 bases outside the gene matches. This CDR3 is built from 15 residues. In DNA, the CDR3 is TGTGCCAGTAGTATTGTGGACAGGCACAATCAGCCCCAGCATTTT. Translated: CASSIVDRHNQPQHF.

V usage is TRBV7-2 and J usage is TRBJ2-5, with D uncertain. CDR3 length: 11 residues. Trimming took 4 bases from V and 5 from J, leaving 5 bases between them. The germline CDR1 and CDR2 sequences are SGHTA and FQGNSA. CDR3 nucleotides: TGTGCCAGCAGCTCCCGGGAGACCCAGTACTTC. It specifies CASSSRETQYF.

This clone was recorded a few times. CDR3 amino acids: CATSRGTSRGKVDNEQFF. CDR3 sequence (DNA): TGTGCCACCAGCAGGGGGACTAGCCGAGGAAAGGTGGACAATGAGCAGTTCTTC. J is TRBJ2-1 and V is TRBV15; 9 positions agree with TRBD2. Germline-derived CDR1 and CDR2 are LNHNV and YYDKDF (reference sequence). The CDR3 loop spans 18 amino acids. Germline trimming cut 3 bases from V and 5 bases from J; bases unmatched to any gene: 14. The whole variable domain, remainder taken from reference TRBV15 and TRBJ2-1, is DAMVIQNPRYQVTQFGKPVTLSCSQTLNHNVMYWYQQKSSQAPKLLFHYYDKDFNNEADTPDNFQSRRPNTSFCFLDIRSPGLGDTAMYLCATSRGTSRGKVDNEQFFGPGTRLTVL.

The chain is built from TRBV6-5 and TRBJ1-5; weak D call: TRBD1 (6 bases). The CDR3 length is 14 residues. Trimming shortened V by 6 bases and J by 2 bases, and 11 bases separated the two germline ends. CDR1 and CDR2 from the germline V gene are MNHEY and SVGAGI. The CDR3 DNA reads TGTGCCAGCAGCCAATGGACAGGCAATCAGCCCCAGCATTTT. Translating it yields CASSQWTGNQPQHF.

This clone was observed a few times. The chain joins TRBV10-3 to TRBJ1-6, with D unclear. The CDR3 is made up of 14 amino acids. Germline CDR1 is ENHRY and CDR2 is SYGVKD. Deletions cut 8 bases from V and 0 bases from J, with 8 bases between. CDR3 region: CAIRGHSYNSPLHF. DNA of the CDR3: TGTGCCATCCGCGGGCACTCCTATAATTCACCCCTCCACTTT.

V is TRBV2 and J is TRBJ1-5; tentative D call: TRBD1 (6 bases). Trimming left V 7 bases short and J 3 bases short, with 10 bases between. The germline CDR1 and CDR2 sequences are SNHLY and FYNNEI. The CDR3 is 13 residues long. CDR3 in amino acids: CASKRDNNQPQHF. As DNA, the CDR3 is TGTGCCAGCAAACGGGACAACAATCAGCCCCAGCATTTT. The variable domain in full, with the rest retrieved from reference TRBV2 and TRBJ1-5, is EPEVTQTPSHQVTQMGQEVILRCVPISNHLYFYWYRQILGQKVEFLVSFYNNEISEKSEIFDDQFSVERPDGSNFTLKIRSTKLEDSAMYFCASKRDNNQPQHFGDGTRLSIL.

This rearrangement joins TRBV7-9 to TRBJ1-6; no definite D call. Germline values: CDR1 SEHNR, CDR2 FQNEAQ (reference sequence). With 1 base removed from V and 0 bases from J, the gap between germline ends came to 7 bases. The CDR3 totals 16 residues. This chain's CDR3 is CASSLDLSSYNSPLHF. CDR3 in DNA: TGTGCCAGCAGCTTAGATCTGAGCTCCTATAATTCACCCCTCCACTTT.

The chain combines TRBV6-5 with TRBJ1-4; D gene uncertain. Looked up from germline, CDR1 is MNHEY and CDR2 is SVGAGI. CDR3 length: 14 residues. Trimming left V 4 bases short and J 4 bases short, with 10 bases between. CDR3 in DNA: TGTGCCAGCAGTTCGAACAGTTTTAATGAAAAACTGTTTTTT. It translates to CASSSNSFNEKLFF.

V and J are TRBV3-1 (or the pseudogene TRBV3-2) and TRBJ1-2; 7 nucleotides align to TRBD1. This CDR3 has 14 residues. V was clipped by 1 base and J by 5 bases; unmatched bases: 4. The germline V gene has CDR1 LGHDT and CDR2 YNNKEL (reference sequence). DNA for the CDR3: TGTGCCAGCAGCCAAGTTGAGGGGGCGTATGGCTACACCTTC. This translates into CASSQVEGAYGYTF.

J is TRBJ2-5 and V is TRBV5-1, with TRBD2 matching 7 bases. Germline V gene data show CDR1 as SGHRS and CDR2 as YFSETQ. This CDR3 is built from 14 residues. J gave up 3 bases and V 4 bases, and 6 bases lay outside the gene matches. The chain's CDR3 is CASSLETSEETQYF. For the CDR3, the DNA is TGCGCCAGCAGCCTAGAAACTAGCGAAGAGACCCAGTACTTC.

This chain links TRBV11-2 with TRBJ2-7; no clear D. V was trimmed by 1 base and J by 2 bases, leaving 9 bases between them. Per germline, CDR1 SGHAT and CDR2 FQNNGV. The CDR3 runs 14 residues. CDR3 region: CASSLATAAYEQYF. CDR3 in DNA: TGTGCCAGCAGCTTAGCCACAGCAGCCTACGAGCAGTACTTC.

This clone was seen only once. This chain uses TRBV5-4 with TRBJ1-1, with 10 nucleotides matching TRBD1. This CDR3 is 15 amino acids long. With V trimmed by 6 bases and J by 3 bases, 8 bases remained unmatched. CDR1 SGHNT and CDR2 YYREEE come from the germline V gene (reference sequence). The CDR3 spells CASMRTGGRYTEAFF. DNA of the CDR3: TGTGCCAGCATGAGGACAGGGGGAAGGTACACTGAAGCTTTCTTT.